Shown below are 8 T cell receptor beta chains from a single sample sequenced in a study of T cell responses to AZD1222 COVID-19 vaccine (dated by TCRdb to the early 2020s). According to the study, the label for this sample's time point signals: baseline before first vaccination. The library came from the immunoSEQ multiplex PCR assay. This immuneACCESS table, as held by TCRdb, lists in-frame sequences with V and J called but not all clones. Of the missing ones, under half trace to an unresolved V gene in checked studies; the others have no known cause. Present in this sample are about 110,000 clones, roughly 91% of which were seen just once. The ten largest clones represent around 1.2% of the sample. The sample consisted of peripheral blood, taken on day 0 of AZD1222 vaccination. The receptor set was obtained from an adult in good health.

J is TRBJ1-1 and V is TRBV7-6; D call uncertain. The CDR3 sequence is 14 residues long. Trimming shortened V by 5 bases and J by 1 base, and 11 bases separated the two germline ends. Looked up from germline, CDR1 is SGHVS and CDR2 is FNYEAQ. The CDR3 loop is CASSPGGANTEAFF. CDR3 in DNA: TGTGCCAGCAGCCCGGGCGGAGCGAACACTGAAGCTTTCTTT.

This rearrangement joins TRBV11-2 to TRBJ2-1; 11 nucleotides line up with TRBD2. The germline gives CDR1 SGHAT, CDR2 FQNNGV. Losses at the gene ends were 5 bases for V and 4 bases for J; bases not matched to a gene: 4. The CDR3 consists of 15 residues. The CDR3 region has the DNA TGTGCCAGCAGCGTAGCGGGGGGGCCGTACAATGAGCAGTTCTTC. It is translated as CASSVAGGPYNEQFF.

The J gene is TRBJ1-5, the V gene TRBV12-5; the D gene is possibly TRBD1 (6 bases). Germline CDR1 LGHNT, CDR2 FRNRAP. Trimming took 5 bases from V and 2 from J, leaving 22 bases between them. The CDR3 has 18 residues. The CDR3 DNA reads as TGTGCTAGTGGTCTCCAGGCTATTACAGGGAGTGGCAATCAGCCCCAGCATTTT. This codes for CASGLQAITGSGNQPQHF.

This clone was counted a single time. The chain employs TRBV2 and TRBJ2-7; D may correspond to TRBD1 or TRBD2 (5 bases each). There are 16 residues in the CDR3. The germline gives CDR1 SNHLY, CDR2 FYNNEI. V was trimmed by 0 bases and J by 5 bases, leaving 17 bases between them. This CDR3 reads CASSEAVSQGPHEQYF. As DNA, the CDR3 is TGTGCCAGCAGTGAAGCCGTTAGCCAGGGACCCCACGAGCAGTACTTC. The variable domain in full, with the rest retrieved from reference TRBV2 and TRBJ2-7, is EPEVTQTPSHQVTQMGQEVILRCVPISNHLYFYWYRQILGQKVEFLVSFYNNEISEKSEIFDDQFSVERPDGSNFTLKIRSTKLEDSAMYFCASSEAVSQGPHEQYFGPGTRLTVT.

The chain links TRBV19 to TRBJ2-1; D call uncertain. Per germline, CDR1 LNHDA and CDR2 SQIVND (reference sequence). The CDR3 spans 12 residues. The V gene lost 8 bases and the J gene lost 8 bases, with 13 bases spanning the gap. As DNA, the CDR3 is TGTGCCAGTGGAGCGAGTTATTATGAGCAGTTCTTC. This translates into CASGASYYEQFF.

This chain links TRBV6-5 with TRBJ1-4; 7 bases agree with TRBD1. The CDR3 loop spans 13 amino acids. Per the germline V gene, CDR1 is MNHEY and CDR2 is SVGAGI. The J segment lost 8 bases and the V segment lost 6 bases, leaving 6 bases of the junction unmatched. The CDR3 loop is CASRRQGDEKLFF. For the CDR3, the DNA is TGTGCCAGCAGAAGACAGGGTGACGAAAAACTGTTTTTT.

V gene TRBV19 combines with J gene TRBJ2-2, with D perhaps matching TRBD2 (6 bases). Trimming pared 8 bases from V and 1 base from J, leaving 14 bases between. CDR3 length: 15 residues. Germline CDR1 LNHDA, CDR2 SQIVND (reference sequence). This CDR3 is CASSQASVNTGELFF. In DNA, the CDR3 is TGTGCCAGTTCTCAAGCTAGCGTGAACACCGGGGAGCTGTTTTTT. The full variable domain, its missing parts supplied by reference TRBV19 and TRBJ2-2, is DGGITQSPKYLFRKEGQNVTLSCEQNLNHDAMYWYRQDPGQGLRLIYYSQIVNDFQKGDIAEGYSVSREKKESFPLTVTSAQKNPTAFYLCASSQASVNTGELFFGEGSRLTVL.

The chain joins TRBV7-9 to TRBJ1-2, with 8 bases that match TRBD1. Looked up from germline, CDR1 is SEHNR and CDR2 is FQNEAQ (reference sequence). CDR3 length: 19 amino acids. Losses at the gene ends were 3 bases for V and 4 bases for J; bases not matched to a gene: 19. In DNA form, the CDR3 reads TGTGCCAGCAGCTTTCGTCTTGGCCAGGGGGCACCCTCTACCTATGGCTACACCTTC. Translation: CASSFRLGQGAPSTYGYTF.